These 20 T cell receptor beta chains came from one sample sequenced in a study of blood T cell repertoires in COVID-19. Assay used: immunoSEQ multiplex PCR; TCRdb lists only in-frame clones, some missing. The sample consists of 87,000 or so clones, about 87% of them appearing once. What was sequenced was peripheral blood. The receptors originated from a man in his forties with acute or convalescent COVID-19.

The rearrangement uses TRBV27 and TRBJ2-1; D remains ambiguous. Between the trimmed V and J ends, which lost 3 bases and 6 bases, there was a span of 15 bases. CDR1 and CDR2 (germline): MNHEY, SMNVEV (reference sequence). The CDR3 consists of 15 residues. CDR3 sequence: CASSFGTEHSNEQFF. DNA for the CDR3: TGTGCCAGCAGTTTCGGTACGGAACACAGCAATGAGCAGTTCTTC.

The chain recombines TRBV19 with TRBJ1-2, with D tentatively TRBD1 (5 bases). The CDR3 is 12 residues long. Trimming stripped 2 bases from V and 4 bases from J, with 5 bases between. CDR1 and CDR2 (germline): LNHDA, SQIVND (reference sequence). DNA for the CDR3: TGTGCCAGTAGTATACAGGGCTATGGCTACACCTTC. Amino acids: CASSIQGYGYTF.

This chain connects TRBV4-3 to TRBJ1-5; D is undetermined. Deletions cut 1 base from V and 5 bases from J, with 6 bases between. CDR3 length equals 13 residues. The germline CDR1 and CDR2 sequences are LGHNA and YSLEER. The CDR3 DNA is TGCGCCAGCAGCCAAGCAATTGATCAGCCCCAGCATTTT. Its translation is CASSQAIDQPQHF.

This rearrangement joins TRBV11-2 to TRBJ1-5; D possibly corresponds to TRBD1 (6 bases). V was cut by 0 bases and J by 3 bases, with 9 bases left in between. The CDR3 has 15 residues. CDR1 and CDR2 from the germline V gene are SGHAT and FQNNGV. The CDR3 nucleotides read TGTGCCAGCAGCTTAGACGGACAGTCCAATCAGCCCCAGCATTTT. As protein: CASSLDGQSNQPQHF.

J is TRBJ2-2 and V is TRBV9; 10 bases agree with TRBD2. This CDR3 comprises 16 residues. J was trimmed by 5 bases and V by 4 bases; bases with no gene match: 8. Germline-derived CDR1 and CDR2 are SGDLS and YYNGEE. CDR3 bases: TGTGCCAGCAGCCCTCTACTAGCGGGGCCGACCGGGGAGCTGTTTTTT. It translates to CASSPLLAGPTGELFF. Full variable domain (rest looked up from reference TRBV9 and TRBJ2-2): DSGVTQTPKHLITATGQRVTLRCSPRSGDLSVYWYQQSLDQGLQFLIQYYNGEERAKGNILERFSAQQFPDLHSELNLSSLELGDSALYFCASSPLLAGPTGELFFGEGSRLTVL.

The V call is TRBV6-5, the J call TRBJ1-5; no definite D call. Trimming took off 8 bases at V and 0 bases at J, with 8 bases between the two ends. The V gene's germline CDR1 is MNHEY and CDR2 SVGAGI. CDR3 length equals 13 residues. CDR3 region: CASRGYSNQPQHF. The CDR3 DNA follows: TGTGCCAGCCGGGGTTATAGCAATCAGCCCCAGCATTTT.

This rearrangement joins TRBV19 to TRBJ2-2, with TRBD1 matching 11 bases. V dropped 3 bases and J dropped 5; count of bases not matched to a gene: 5. Germline CDR1 is LNHDA and CDR2 is SQIVND (reference sequence). This CDR3 has 16 residues. The CDR3: CASSITWDRGTGELFF. The CDR3 coding sequence is TGTGCCAGTAGTATCACATGGGACAGGGGGACCGGGGAGCTGTTTTTT.

The chain has TRBV5-1 and TRBJ1-2; 8 nucleotides agree with TRBD1. Germline lookup yields CDR1 SGHRS and CDR2 YFSETQ. The CDR3 covers 14 residues. Trimming cost V 4 bases and J 2 bases; bases outside gene matches: 4. CDR3: CASSQDRANYGYTF. DNA for the CDR3: TGCGCCAGCAGCCAGGACAGGGCGAACTATGGCTACACCTTC.

Written as DNA, the CDR3 is TGTGCCAGCAGTGTTAACGGGAGCCCAGGAAATGAGCAGTTCTTC. It yields the protein CASSVNGSPGNEQFF. J is TRBJ2-1 and V is TRBV2; D perhaps matches TRBD2 (6 bases). V gave up 4 bases and J gave up 7 bases, with 17 bases separating them. The CDR3 is made up of 15 amino acids. Per germline, CDR1 SNHLY and CDR2 FYNNEI.

This clone was found a few times. This chain uses TRBV14 with TRBJ1-2, with TRBD1 matching 10 bases. The V and J ends lost 5 bases and 7 bases, in that order; junction bases with no gene match: 4. Germline loops: CDR1 SGHDN, CDR2 FVKESK. The CDR3 spans 13 residues. This CDR3 is CASSYGQGGGYTF. The CDR3 DNA is TGTGCCAGCAGCTACGGACAGGGGGGTGGCTACACCTTC.

The CDR3 loop reads CAWSVRSGTGSNTIYF. The CDR3 DNA reads as TGTGCCTGGAGTGTAAGGTCGGGGACAGGGTCAAACACCATATATTTT. The V gene is TRBV30, the J gene TRBJ1-3; TRBD1 matches 9 bases. This CDR3 is 16 amino acids long. The V gene's germline CDR1 is GTSNPN and CDR2 SVGIG (reference sequence). The J segment lost 6 bases and the V segment lost 0 bases, leaving 9 bases of the junction unmatched.

This chain joins TRBV27 and TRBJ2-4, with TRBD2 identical over 7 bases. The CDR3 totals 14 residues. With V trimmed by 2 bases and J by 3 bases, 1 base remained unmatched. Looked up from germline, CDR1 is MNHEY and CDR2 is SMNVEV (reference sequence). The CDR3: CASSLAGDKNIQYF. The CDR3 DNA follows: TGTGCCAGCAGTTTAGCGGGAGACAAAAACATTCAGTACTTC.

As concerns this clone: This specimen includes other DNA sequences encoding the same CDR3. The CDR3, as DNA: TGTGCCAGCAGTTACGGCTTGGGGGGAGAGCAGTACTTC. This encodes CASSYGLGGEQYF. This chain connects TRBV6-5 to TRBJ2-7; TRBD2 is a possible D gene (6 bases). V was cut by 2 bases and J by 7 bases, with 12 bases left in between. The CDR3 consists of 13 residues. The V gene's germline CDR1 is MNHEY and CDR2 SVGAGI.

The rearrangement joins TRBV3-1 (or the pseudogene TRBV3-2) to TRBJ1-1; D may be TRBD1 (5 bases). This CDR3 is built from 14 residues. Germline V lookup: CDR1 LGHDT, CDR2 YNNKEL (reference sequence). Trimming took 5 bases from V and 6 from J, leaving 16 bases between them. CDR3 DNA sequence: TGTGCCAGCAGCGAACAGGTTCAGGCCGCTGAAGCTTTCTTT. This encodes CASSEQVQAAEAFF.

The chain is built from TRBV6-2 or TRBV6-3 and TRBJ2-3; TRBD1 matches at 9 bases. This CDR3 has 15 amino acids. V lost 5 bases to trimming and J lost 2 bases; unmatched junction nucleotides: 5. Germline V gives CDR1 MNHEY, CDR2 SVGEGT. The CDR3: CASSGDRDFTDTQYF. The CDR3 region has the DNA TGTGCCAGCAGTGGGGACAGGGATTTCACAGATACGCAGTATTTT.

This chain joins TRBV19 and TRBJ2-2, with 7 nucleotides matching TRBD1. In germline, CDR1 is LNHDA, CDR2 SQIVND (reference sequence). J lost 5 bases, V lost 3 bases, and 9 bases had no gene match. This CDR3 spans 16 amino acids. This CDR3 reads CASSIRWDRFTGELFF. The CDR3 nucleotides are TGTGCCAGTAGTATTAGGTGGGACAGATTTACCGGGGAGCTGTTTTTT.

This chain uses TRBV12-5 with TRBJ2-5; D not resolved. CDR1 is LGHNT and CDR2 is FRNRAP in the germline V gene. The V end lost 2 bases, the J end lost 0 bases, and 7 bases lay between the germline ends. This CDR3 contains 14 residues. CDR3 in amino acids: CASGLSRNQETQYF. In DNA, the CDR3 is TGTGCTAGTGGTTTGTCGAGAAACCAAGAGACCCAGTACTTC.

This rearrangement joins TRBV30 to TRBJ1-6, with unresolved D. The CDR3 has 11 amino acids. Trimming removed 0 bases from V and 10 bases from J, with 4 bases in between. The germline CDR1 and CDR2 sequences are GTSNPN and SVGIG (reference sequence). CDR3 sequence reads: CAWSVRSPLHF. As DNA, the CDR3 is TGTGCCTGGAGTGTGCGGTCACCCCTCCACTTT.

This rearrangement joins TRBV5-8 to TRBJ2-7; D is possibly TRBD2 (5 bases). The ends were cut back, 3 bases at V and 3 bases at J, with 19 bases in the middle. The CDR3 loop spans 16 amino acids. The V gene's germline CDR1 is SGHTS and CDR2 YDEGEE. CDR3 loop: CASSSAGSLGFYEQYF. The CDR3 nucleotides read TGTGCCAGCAGCTCCGCGGGCAGCCTTGGGTTCTACGAGCAGTACTTC.

The chain is built from TRBV3-1 (or the pseudogene TRBV3-2) and TRBJ1-1, with TRBD1 as a possible D gene (5 bases). Germline V lookup: CDR1 LGHDT, CDR2 YNNKEL (reference sequence). The CDR3 contains 14 residues. Trimming cost V 6 bases and J 5 bases, with 16 bases left between them. The chain's CDR3 is CASRGGPGRTEAFF. CDR3 sequence (DNA): TGTGCCAGCAGGGGGGGACCGGGGAGGACTGAAGCTTTCTTT.